The clone carrying this T cell receptor beta chain is classed as medium-sized. Its specificity is unknown. This entry belongs to a study of vaccination effects on CD4 cells after COVID-19. Clones were sequenced by immunoSEQ multiplex PCR, and TCRdb holds only the in-frame ones, with some missing. Here the sample spans about 14,000 clones, approximately 68% being singletons. Between the trimmed V and J ends, which lost 0 bases and 8 bases, there was a span of 14 bases. Germline CDR1 and CDR2: SGHDT and YYEEEE. The CDR3 loop spans 15 amino acids. Antigen-specific CD4+ T cells were expanded with viral peptide pools in the ViraFEST assay before sequencing. Culture lasted about ten days before CD4+ T cell isolation. Two-dose vaccination with either BNT162b2 or mRNA-1273 was given to the participants. The healthy vaccine recipients, who had no prior SARS-CoV-2 infection, showed negative nucleocapsid antibodies. IL-2 at about 10 IU/ml and peptides at about 10 ug/ml were added to cultured PBMC, around 2 million per well. Cultures received IL-2 medium that replaced half the medium on days 3 and 7.

This chain connects TRBV5-6 to TRBJ1-4; weak D call: TRBD1 (6 bases). The sequence derives from a human donor who received a COVID-19 vaccine. The material sequenced was CD4+ T cells from PBMCs cultured with SARS-CoV-2 spike peptides, taken after COVID-19 vaccination. Written as DNA, the CDR3 is TGTGCCAGCAGCTTGGGGGATCAGGGGCAGGAAAAACTGTTTTTT. Its translation: CASSLGDQGQEKLFF.